This TCR beta chain was documented in a study of radiotherapy plus CTLA-4 blockade in lung cancer. Study information: Overall, around 20% of patients showed an objective response, while 31% attained disease control. Overall study findings and caveats: Dynamics of early blood T cell clones, together with interferon-beta, were reportedly the best predictors of response. There was expansion of tumor-derived TCR clones in blood after radiotherapy plus ipilimumab.

Focal radiation plus CTLA-4 blockade with ipilimumab was given to patients with chemo-refractory metastatic non-small-cell lung cancer. The assay was immunoSEQ multiplex PCR, and TCRdb's table has in-frame clones only and misses some. The table includes roughly 50,000 clones, under 85% detected once. The CDR3 covers 18 residues. CDR1 SGHRS and CDR2 YFSETQ come from the germline V gene. With 0 bases clipped from V and 0 bases from J, the junction kept 7 bases outside the gene matches. As regards this clone: No antigen is known for it.

The sequences come from peripheral blood, collected from a patient treated with radiotherapy plus ipilimumab. The rearrangement uses TRBV5-1 and TRBJ1-1, with TRBD1 matching over 11 bases. The receptor was isolated from a human donor with non-small cell lung cancer who had a partial response to radiotherapy plus ipilimumab. The CDR3 region has the DNA TGCGCCAGCAGCTTGGCGATACGGGACAGGGGGGTGAACACTGAAGCTTTCTTT. It codes for CASSLAIRDRGVNTEAFF. Drawing the rest from reference TRBV5-1 and TRBJ1-1, the complete variable domain is KAGVTQTPRYLIKTRGQQVTLSCSPISGHRSVSWYQQTPGQGLQFLFEYFSETQRNKGNFPGRFSGRQFSNSRSEMNVSTLELGDSALYLCASSLAIRDRGVNTEAFFGQGTRLTVV.